This T cell receptor (beta chain) stems from a study of blood T cell repertoires in COVID-19. Repertoires were generated with immunoSEQ multiplex PCR, while TCRdb's copy carries only in-frame clones and drops some. The table has about 350,000 clones, 88% seen once; the top ten hold just over 1%. The ends were cut back, 1 base at V and 4 bases at J, with 10 bases in the middle. The CDR3 is 15 residues long. Per germline, CDR1 SGHTA and CDR2 FQGTGA. Sequencing was carried out using PBMCs or T cells enriched from blood (not recorded which). The TCR was taken from a woman aged 30 to 39 who had been exposed to COVID-19. This chain joins TRBV7-3 and TRBJ2-2, with a possible D match to TRBD1 (6 bases). The CDR3 here is CASSLITGSTGELFF. The DNA of the CDR3 is TGTGCCAGCAGCTTAATAACAGGGAGCACCGGGGAGCTGTTTTTT.